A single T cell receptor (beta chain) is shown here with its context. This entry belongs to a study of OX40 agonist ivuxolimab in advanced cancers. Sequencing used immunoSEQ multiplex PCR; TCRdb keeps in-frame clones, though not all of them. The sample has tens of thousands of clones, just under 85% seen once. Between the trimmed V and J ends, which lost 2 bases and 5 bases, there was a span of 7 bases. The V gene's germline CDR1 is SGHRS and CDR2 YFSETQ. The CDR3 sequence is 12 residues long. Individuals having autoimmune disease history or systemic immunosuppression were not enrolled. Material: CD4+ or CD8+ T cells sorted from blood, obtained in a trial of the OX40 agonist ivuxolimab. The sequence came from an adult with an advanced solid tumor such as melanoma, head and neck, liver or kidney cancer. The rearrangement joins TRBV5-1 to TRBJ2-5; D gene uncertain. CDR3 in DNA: TGCGCCAGCAGCTTTAAGCCGGAGACCCAGTACTTC. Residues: CASSFKPETQYF.